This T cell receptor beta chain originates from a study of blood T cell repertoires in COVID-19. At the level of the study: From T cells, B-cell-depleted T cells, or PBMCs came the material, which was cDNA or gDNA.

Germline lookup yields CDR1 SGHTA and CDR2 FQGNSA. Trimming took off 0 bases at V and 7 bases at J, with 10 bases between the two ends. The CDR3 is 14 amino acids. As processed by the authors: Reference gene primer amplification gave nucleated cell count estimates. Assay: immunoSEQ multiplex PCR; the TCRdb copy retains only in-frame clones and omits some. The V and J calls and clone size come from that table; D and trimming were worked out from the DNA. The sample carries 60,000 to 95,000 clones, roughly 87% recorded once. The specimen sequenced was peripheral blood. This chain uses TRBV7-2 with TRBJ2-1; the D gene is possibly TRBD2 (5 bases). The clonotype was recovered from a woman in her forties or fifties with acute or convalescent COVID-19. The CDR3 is CASSLARGWNEQFF. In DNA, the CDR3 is TGTGCCAGCAGCTTAGCCCGCGGGTGGAATGAGCAGTTCTTC.